This TCR beta chain was recovered during a study of shared clonotypes between healthy human individuals (TCRdb year 2020). Regarding the study in general: The cohort comprised a couple of women and a few men aged 18 to 49 years. For each donor, CD4 naive and CD4 memory were each run on three plates, CD8 naive on two plates, and CD8 memory on one plate. To estimate repertoire size and how much clonotypes are shared between individuals, the study performed deep sequencing of blood TCR repertoires from roughly five healthy adults. To increase sequencing depth and limit assay-specific biases, different laboratories used diverse techniques to prepare libraries and sequence TCR repertoires. Between about 0.8 and 9 billion PBMCs per donor were obtained by leukapheresis.

Sequences SGHAT (CDR1) and FQNNGV (CDR2) are obtained from the germline V gene. The CDR3 goes from the cysteine to the phenylalanine over 17 residues. Only the CDR3 DNA is retained, 51 bases long and in frame from the first base. V is shortened by 6 bases, J by 1 base, and the region joining them spans 18 bases. Using the deep immunoSEQ assay, multiplex PCR amplified TCR CDR3 regions from genomic DNA. Extracted genomic DNA from each cell subset was spread evenly across all wells of several immunoSEQ 96-well plates, with each plate serving as a replicate. For sorted subsets, approximately 0.2 ug of genomic DNA, equivalent to tens of thousands of T cell genomes, went into each replicate PCR. Purified libraries were measured with a Qubit 3.0 fluorometer, size-checked on a Bioanalyzer 2100, and measured again with the KAPA Library Quantification kit. Every immunoSEQ 96-well plate was sequenced on a separate single-read 150-cycle Illumina NextSeq 550 flow cell. The authors' analysis ran thus. Because the immunoSEQ output included only junctional sequences and no quality scores, the filtering could not be the same as the filtering used for full-length reads. To assign V/J genes and CDR3, sequences were annotated against IMGT germline references using PyIR, a Python wrapper for IgBLAST v1.9. Reads were removed for weak V/J assignments (E-value above 1e-6), missing CDR3, stop codons, out-of-frame junctions, or ambiguous translated residues. V3J clonotypes were defined as sequences sharing the same inferred V gene, J gene, and CDR3 amino acid sequence. Percentage overlap between repertoires was computed as shared unique clonotypes divided by the size of the smaller repertoire. Three approaches were used to assess repertoire richness: RTK rarefaction, the Chao1 estimator, and Recon v2.1 estimates of unobserved clonotypes. OLGA was used to compute generation probabilities for all TCRbeta clonotypes that the gDNA method yielded from a few donors. TCRdb stores this immuneACCESS table with in-frame sequences only. Part of the clones is absent; in the studies checked, under half of the shortfall reflects unresolved V genes, and no reason is known for the rest. Clone size and V and J calls were adopted from that table, with D and trimming inferred from the DNA. Here the sample has about 2.4 million clones; approximately 93% occur a single time. The top ten clonotypes cover 0.36% of the sample.

This clone was seen just once. This receptor's antigen is unknown. Base qualities are not recorded, but no much larger clone differs from it by a single base. Healthy HIV-negative adults with no recently reported acute infections or vaccinations were included as donors. Every donor was a Caucasian adult living in Nashville, Tennessee, USA. CD4+ T cells were enriched by magnetic negative selection, after which naive cells were positively selected on CD45RA and the negative fraction was taken as the memory subset. Blood was collected by leukapheresis, and PBMCs were isolated by Ficoll-Histopaque density gradient centrifugation and then cryopreserved in liquid nitrogen vapor phase. Purity and quantity of every magnetically sorted T cell population were checked by analytical flow cytometry. Each sorted fraction had its genomic DNA isolated and then quantified by UV absorbance on a Nanodrop 2000c. Overall study outcomes, separate from this receptor: Sampling was restricted to blood, and TCR repertoires in tissues likely differ from the TCR repertoires found in blood. About 4.5% of naive CD4, around 3.6% of naive CD8, 2.3% of memory CD4, and over 0.35% of memory CD8 clonotypes were shared across four donors. Naive subsets generally had larger estimated clonotype richness than memory subsets did. Even with the large sequencing depth, rarefaction of the sorted-subset datasets indicated that sequencing was incomplete. The small number of donors limited the genetic and exposure-history diversity represented. Pairwise subsampling led to the expectation that sequencing depth would affect the degree of clonotype sharing among donors. Higher generation probabilities were observed for clonotypes shared by all four sorted-subset donors than for non-shared clonotypes.

Specimen: naive CD4+ T cells from PBMCs. This specimen's cell subset or site label, per the study, means: CD45RA+ positively selected. This receptor chain uses TRBV11-2 and TRBJ2-2, and perhaps TRBD2 as D gene, on 5 matching bases. The TCR sequence derives from a man aged 18 to 29 in good health. Some clones in this sample may be carry-over from other donors' samples. In nucleotides, the sequence is TGTGCCAGCAGATATCCGGGGAGACATCTGAACACCGGGGAGCTGTTTTTT. Its protein reads: CASRYPGRHLNTGELFF.